This TCR beta chain was retrieved from a study of shared clonotypes between healthy human individuals. The CDR3 is 15 residues long. V was trimmed by 2 bases and J by 3 bases, leaving 14 bases between them. Germline CDR1 MNHNS, CDR2 SASEGT. Findings and limits, study-wide: The naive CD4 repertoires of several donors were compared, and around 5% of clonotypes were shared. Sequencing depth was expected to affect clonotype sharing among donors.

In the case of this clone: What it binds is unknown.

The authors split each subset's genomic DNA evenly across several immunoSEQ plates. The data were produced by immunoSEQ multiplex PCR, yet TCRdb's version contains in-frame clones alone and is incomplete. Found here are millions of clones, roughly 94% of them singletons; the top ten hold more than 0.1%. V gene TRBV6-1 combines with J gene TRBJ2-7; no definite D call. Sequencing was performed on naive CD4+ T cells sorted from blood. Subset specified: CD45RA+ positively selected. The clonotype originates from a man aged 18 to 29 in good health. The CDR3 sequence is CASSELSVGGYEQYF. CDR3 DNA: TGTGCCAGCAGTGAATTGAGTGTAGGCGGCTACGAGCAGTACTTC.